What follows are 28 T cell receptor beta chains derived from one specimen sequenced in a study of OX40 agonist ivuxolimab in advanced cancers. Here immunoSEQ multiplex PCR was the method, and the copy in TCRdb shows in-frame clones only, minus some. The sample lists about 82,000 clones, about 85% seen once, with roughly 0.9% in the top ten. The specimen was CD4+ or CD8+ T cells sorted from blood, collected in a trial of the OX40 agonist ivuxolimab. Receptors originate from an adult with an advanced solid tumor such as melanoma, head and neck, liver or kidney cancer.

The V gene is TRBV18, the J gene TRBJ1-2; D is ambiguous. The germline V gene has CDR1 KGHSH and CDR2 LQKENI. Trimming took 2 bases from V and 8 from J, leaving 9 bases between them. This CDR3 has 12 residues. CDR3 in DNA: TGTGCCAGCTCACCAATAGGACGGGGCTACACCTTC. Translation gives CASSPIGRGYTF.

In its sample, this clone was seen once. This chain joins TRBV5-1 and TRBJ2-2, with a weak D call TRBD2 (5 bases). The CDR3 is 14 residues long. Looked up from germline, CDR1 is SGHRS and CDR2 is YFSETQ. The germline V and J ends were trimmed by 2 bases and 4 bases, with 9 bases remaining between them. In nucleotides, the CDR3 is TGCGCCAGCAGCTTAGAGGGAAGCACCGGGGAGCTGTTTTTT. Encoded protein: CASSLEGSTGELFF.

J is TRBJ1-4 and V is TRBV5-4, with D possibly TRBD1 on 6 matching bases. Between the trimmed V and J ends, which lost 4 bases and 2 bases, there was a span of 9 bases. The CDR3 has 14 amino acids. The germline CDR1 and CDR2 sequences are SGHNT and YYREEE (reference sequence). CDR3 sequence reads: CASSLTGTNEKLFF. The CDR3 DNA is TGTGCCAGCAGCCTAACAGGGACTAATGAAAAACTGTTTTTT.

The rearrangement links TRBV7-9 to TRBJ2-2; D is uncertain. Trimming removed 5 bases at V and 1 base at J, with 14 bases between. The germline V gene encodes CDR1 SEHNR and CDR2 FQNEAQ (reference sequence). The CDR3 is made up of 16 amino acids. The CDR3 nucleotides read TGTGCCAGCAGCCCGAAACTGGTGATGAACACCGGGGAGCTGTTTTTT. Its translation: CASSPKLVMNTGELFF.

CDR3 bases: TGTGCCAGCAGTCTCGCCGGATACGAGCAGTACTTC. It encodes CASSLAGYEQYF. The V and J genes are TRBV27 and TRBJ2-7; D not resolved. CDR3 length: 12 amino acids. V lost 5 bases and J 4 bases, leaving 9 bases between the germline ends. The germline gives CDR1 MNHEY, CDR2 SMNVEV (reference sequence).

This clone was recorded once. The rearrangement joins TRBV19 to TRBJ2-1; 13 bases align to TRBD2. Germline V gene sequence: CDR1 LNHDA, CDR2 SQIVND (reference sequence). The CDR3 extends over 15 amino acids. V shed 6 bases and J 9 bases; nucleotides not matched to a gene: 8. CDR3 sequence reads: CASRRTSGSEGEQFF. DNA of the CDR3: TGTGCCAGTAGACGGACTAGCGGGAGTGAGGGTGAGCAGTTCTTC.

This clone appeared once. This chain uses TRBV19 with TRBJ1-2, with 7 bases aligning to TRBD1. The junction had 4 bases not matched to a gene; V was cut back by 4 bases and J by 11 bases. This CDR3 contains 11 residues. CDR1 is LNHDA, CDR2 SQIVND, per germline (reference sequence). The CDR3 spells CASSTTGLYTF. The CDR3, as DNA: TGTGCCAGTAGTACGACAGGGTTATACACCTTC.

For this clone: Other DNA sequences of this sample code for an identical CDR3. The chain is built from TRBV9 and TRBJ1-4; tentatively, D is TRBD1 (5 bases). The V end was cut by 0 bases, the J end by 8 bases, with 8 bases between. The CDR3 length is 13 residues. Germline CDR1 SGDLS, CDR2 YYNGEE. The CDR3 sequence: CASSVEGAEKLFF. The CDR3 DNA reads as TGTGCCAGCAGCGTAGAAGGGGCCGAAAAACTGTTTTTT.

This chain links TRBV9 with TRBJ2-7, with TRBD2 identical over 12 bases. Germline V gene sequence: CDR1 SGDLS, CDR2 YYNGEE. The CDR3 is made up of 18 amino acids. The trim removed 0 bases at V and 4 bases at J, leaving 11 bases unmatched. In nucleotides, the CDR3 is TGTGCCAGCAGCGTAGGGGCCTCGACTAGCGGGAGTTTTTACGAGCAGTACTTC. It specifies CASSVGASTSGSFYEQYF.

The chain couples TRBV18 to TRBJ2-2; D unclear. Trimming cost V 2 bases and J 0 bases, with 1 base left between them. The V gene's germline CDR1 is KGHSH and CDR2 LQKENI. The CDR3 is made up of 13 amino acids. CDR3 bases: TGTGCCAGCTCACCAGCGAACACCGGGGAGCTGTTTTTT. It translates to CASSPANTGELFF.

The chain couples TRBV9 to TRBJ2-2; D may be TRBD2 (5 bases). In germline, CDR1 is SGDLS, CDR2 YYNGEE. The CDR3 is 15 amino acids. The V end was cut by 3 bases, the J end by 1 base, with 10 bases between. The CDR3 DNA is TGTGCCAGCAGCGCCCTGAGGGAGAACACCGGGGAGCTGTTTTTT. Its translation: CASSALRENTGELFF.

The V call is TRBV18, the J call TRBJ2-5; perhaps TRBD2 as D (6 bases). V lost 4 bases and J 1 base, leaving 10 bases between the germline ends. The CDR3 has 14 amino acids. Germline CDR1 reads KGHSH; CDR2 reads LQKENI. The CDR3 reads CASSLSGVQETQYF. CDR3 DNA sequence: TGTGCCAGCTCACTATCGGGGGTCCAAGAGACCCAGTACTTC. Full variable domain (outside the CDR3, taken from reference TRBV18 and TRBJ2-5): NAGVMQNPRHLVRRRGQEARLRCSPMKGHSHVYWYRQLPEEGLKFMVYLQKENIIDESGMPKERFSAEFPKEGPSILRIQQVVRGDSAAYFCASSLSGVQETQYFGPGTRLLVL.

The chain links TRBV10-3 to TRBJ1-3, with TRBD1 matching over 9 bases. Germline V gives CDR1 ENHRY, CDR2 SYGVKD. V lost 4 bases and J lost 2; bases outside the gene matches: 6. The CDR3 runs 16 residues. The CDR3 loop reads CAISGLNRGPGNTIYF. The DNA of the CDR3 is TGTGCCATCAGTGGCCTTAACAGGGGGCCTGGAAACACCATATATTTT.

This chain uses TRBV14 with TRBJ1-1; tentative D call: TRBD1 (5 bases). Trimming took off 2 bases at V and 3 bases at J, with 13 bases between the two ends. Germline V gene lookup returns CDR1 SGHDN and CDR2 FVKESK. The CDR3 covers 15 residues. The CDR3 region is CASSQKIVRDTEAFF. CDR3 nucleotides: TGTGCCAGCAGCCAAAAAATTGTCAGGGACACTGAAGCTTTCTTT.

This clone was seen just once. The chain has TRBV7-3 and TRBJ2-1; D tentatively reads TRBD1 or TRBD2 (5 bases each). Deletions cut 5 bases from V and 6 bases from J, with 17 bases between. The length of the CDR3 is 15 residues. CDR1 is SGHTA and CDR2 is FQGTGA in the germline V gene. CDR3 in DNA: TGTGCCAGCAGCCCCACCGGGATGAGGGGCAATGAGCAGTTCTTC. Its protein is CASSPTGMRGNEQFF.

The V gene is TRBV6-1, the J gene TRBJ1-5, with 10 bases aligning to TRBD1. The CDR3 spans 15 residues. V lost 3 bases and J lost 7; bases outside the gene matches: 6. The germline V gene has CDR1 MNHNS and CDR2 SASEGT. The CDR3 sequence: CASSETGGSGQPQHF. The CDR3 DNA reads as TGTGCCAGCAGTGAGACAGGGGGCTCGGGGCAGCCCCAGCATTTT.

V usage is TRBV19 and J usage is TRBJ1-6; 7 bases match TRBD1. CDR1 and CDR2 from the germline V gene are LNHDA and SQIVND (reference sequence). CDR3 size: 14 residues. V lost 3 bases, J lost 7 bases, and 3 bases stayed unmatched. The CDR3 bases are TGTGCCAGTAGTATTGGGACAGTCAATTCACCCCTCCACTTT. Its protein product is CASSIGTVNSPLHF.

The CDR3 bases are TGTGCCAGCAGCTGGGGGGGGACAGGGAACTATGGCTACACCTTC. This gives the protein CASSWGGTGNYGYTF. This chain joins TRBV11-2 and TRBJ1-2; 9 bases map to TRBD1. From germline, CDR1 is SGHAT and CDR2 FQNNGV. The CDR3 has 15 residues. Trimming took 4 bases from V and 2 from J; bases not matched to a gene: 5.

V and J are TRBV7-5 and TRBJ2-7; the D segment call TRBD2 is taken from the table without a DNA check. TRBV7-5 is termed a pseudogene. The CDR3 is 13 amino acids. The CDR3: CASSATPAYEQYF. CDR3 nucleotide sequence: TGTGCCAGCAGCGCGACTCCAGCCTACGAGCAGTACTTC.

The chain uses TRBV7-2 and TRBJ1-2; TRBD1 is a possible D gene (6 bases). The CDR3 length is 14 residues. V lost 5 bases and J 0 bases, leaving 10 bases between the germline ends. The germline CDR1 and CDR2 sequences are SGHTA and FQGNSA. The CDR3 DNA reads as TGTGCCAGCAGCCCCCGGACAGCTAACTATGGCTACACCTTC. Translation: CASSPRTANYGYTF.

The chain is built from TRBV7-3 and TRBJ1-5; no definite D call. From germline, CDR1 is SGHTA and CDR2 FQGTGA. Trimming removed 4 bases at V and 0 bases at J, with 16 bases between. This CDR3 comprises 17 residues. DNA for the CDR3: TGTGCCAGCAGCTCTGGGTCGTGGGGATATAGCAATCAGCCCCAGCATTTT. This gives the protein CASSSGSWGYSNQPQHF.

The chain has TRBV6-6 and TRBJ1-2; possibly TRBD1 for D (5 bases). This CDR3 contains 15 residues. The germline V gene encodes CDR1 MNHNY and CDR2 SVGAGI (reference sequence). Trimming removed 3 bases from V and 2 bases from J, with 13 bases in between. CDR3 region: CASSYDSRGNYGYTF. DNA for the CDR3: TGTGCCAGCAGTTATGACAGCCGAGGGAACTATGGCTACACCTTC.

The CDR3 sequence is CASSEGDRGTDTQYF. For the CDR3, the DNA is TGCGCCAGCAGCGAAGGGGACAGGGGAACAGATACGCAGTATTTT. V and J are TRBV5-1 and TRBJ2-3; 10 bases align to TRBD1. The V gene end was trimmed by 4 bases and the J gene end by 3 bases; junction bases not matched to a gene: 5. CDR1 and CDR2 from the germline V gene are SGHRS and YFSETQ. This CDR3 spans 15 amino acids.

This sequence joins TRBV5-4 and TRBJ1-2; 10 positions match TRBD1. Germline loops: CDR1 SGHNT, CDR2 YYREEE (reference sequence). The CDR3 loop spans 15 amino acids. J lost 5 bases, V lost 4 bases, and 8 bases had no gene match. The CDR3 nucleotides are TGTGCCAGCAGCCTCGCGGACAGGGGGTTTTATGGCTACACCTTC. This sequence encodes CASSLADRGFYGYTF.

CDR3 in amino acids: CASSTGLAGVNEQFF. For the CDR3, the DNA is TGTGCCAGCAGCACGGGACTAGCGGGAGTCAATGAGCAGTTCTTC. The chain combines TRBV7-3 with TRBJ2-1, with TRBD2 matching over 14 bases. Germline CDR1 and CDR2: SGHTA and FQGTGA. The junction had 3 bases not matched to a gene; V was cut back by 5 bases and J by 6 bases. The CDR3 length is 15 residues. The full variable domain, with the rest looked up from reference TRBV7-3 and TRBJ2-1, is GAGVSQTPSNKVTEKGKYVELRCDPISGHTALYWYRQSLGQGPEFLIYFQGTGAADDSGLPNDRFFAVRPEGSVSTLKIQRTERGDSAVYLCASSTGLAGVNEQFFGPGTRLTVL.

The chain couples TRBV4-3 to TRBJ2-1, with D perhaps matching TRBD1 or TRBD2 (7 bases each). The CDR3 covers 16 residues. Between the trimmed V and J ends, which lost 4 bases and 1 base, there was a span of 14 bases. The germline V gene has CDR1 LGHNA and CDR2 YSLEER. For the CDR3, the DNA is TGCGCCAGCAGCCCGAGCGGGACAGCTTCCTACAATGAGCAGTTCTTC. Protein product: CASSPSGTASYNEQFF.

J is TRBJ1-2 and V is TRBV28; D is uncertain. V dropped 4 bases and J dropped 1 base, with 16 bases sitting between them. The CDR3 runs to 16 residues. Per the germline V gene, CDR1 is MDHEN and CDR2 is SYDVKM. CDR3 sequence reads: CASSSQGYQDNYGYTF. DNA for the CDR3: TGTGCCAGCAGTTCCCAAGGGTACCAAGATAACTATGGCTACACCTTC.

A single count supports this clone. Written as DNA, the CDR3 is TGTGCCAGCAGCTCCGCCGGACAGGTCACCCACGAGCAGTACTTC. It specifies CASSSAGQVTHEQYF. The chain joins TRBV11-2 to TRBJ2-7; 7 nucleotides match TRBD1. Losses at the gene ends were 4 bases for V and 5 bases for J; bases not matched to a gene: 11. Germline CDR1 reads SGHAT; CDR2 reads FQNNGV. CDR3 size: 15 residues. Full variable domain (rest looked up from reference TRBV11-2 and TRBJ2-7): EAGVAQSPRYKIIEKRQSVAFWCNPISGHATLYWYQQILGQGPKLLIQFQNNGVVDDSQLPKDRFSAERLKGVDSTLKIQPAKLEDSAVYLCASSSAGQVTHEQYFGPGTRLTVT.